This paragraph covers one TCR beta chain sequence. The antigen remains undetermined. The data belong to a study of blood T cells in healthy people across ages. Whole-study findings and limits: Per-million-T-cell TCR beta diversity fell roughly linearly with age. Higher diversity and more naive CD4+ cells were features of long-lived donors, compared to aged donors. Changes seen in expanded clonotypes were possibly confounded by donor CMV status left unknown.

Primed by a sample-barcoded 5' primer and a J-beta primer mix, a second PCR proceeded for about 6 to 12 cycles. Paired-end reads containing CDR3 totaled no fewer than 2.5 million for each sample. TCRdb passed the 5' RACE reads through MiXCR, listing each CDR3 protein once. This table has 700,000 or so distinct CDR3 sequences, around 38% appearing once. V shed 6 bases and J shed 2 bases, with 7 bases lying between them. The CDR3 extends over 13 amino acids. Germline CDR1 and CDR2: MNHEY and SVGAGI. Input material: blood. The chain uses TRBV6-5 and TRBJ2-2; D is ambiguous. The receptor was derived from a man at least 80 years old in good health. This CDR3 reads CASRVDNTGELFF. CDR3 nucleotides: TGTGCCAGCAGAGTGGACAACACCGGGGAGCTGTTTTTT.